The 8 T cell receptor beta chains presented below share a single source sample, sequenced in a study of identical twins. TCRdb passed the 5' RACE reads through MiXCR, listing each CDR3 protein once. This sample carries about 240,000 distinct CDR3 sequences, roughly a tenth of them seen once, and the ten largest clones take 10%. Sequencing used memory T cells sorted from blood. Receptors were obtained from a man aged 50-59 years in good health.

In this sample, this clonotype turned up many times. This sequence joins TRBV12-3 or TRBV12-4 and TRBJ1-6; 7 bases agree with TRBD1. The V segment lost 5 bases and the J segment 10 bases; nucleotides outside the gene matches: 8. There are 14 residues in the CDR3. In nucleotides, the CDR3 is TGTGCCAGCAGTCCCCGACAGGGTAGCTCACCCCTCCACTTT. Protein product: CASSPRQGSSPLHF.

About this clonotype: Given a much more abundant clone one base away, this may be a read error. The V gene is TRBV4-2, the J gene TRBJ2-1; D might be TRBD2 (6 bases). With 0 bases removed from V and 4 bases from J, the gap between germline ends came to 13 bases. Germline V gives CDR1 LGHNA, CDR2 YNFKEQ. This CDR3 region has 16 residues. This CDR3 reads CASSQEMAGWYNEQFF. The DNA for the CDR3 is TGTGCCAGCAGCCAAGAAATGGCGGGGTGGTACAATGAGCAGTTCTTC.

The chain's CDR3 is CSAGRTSKETQYF. The CDR3, as DNA: TGCAGTGCTGGCCGGACTAGTAAAGAGACCCAGTACTTC. The rearrangement uses TRBV20-1 and TRBJ2-5, with 7 bases lining up with TRBD2. This CDR3 has 13 residues. The trim removed 5 bases at V and 3 bases at J, leaving 6 bases unmatched. CDR1 is DFQATT, CDR2 SNEGSKA, per germline (reference sequence).

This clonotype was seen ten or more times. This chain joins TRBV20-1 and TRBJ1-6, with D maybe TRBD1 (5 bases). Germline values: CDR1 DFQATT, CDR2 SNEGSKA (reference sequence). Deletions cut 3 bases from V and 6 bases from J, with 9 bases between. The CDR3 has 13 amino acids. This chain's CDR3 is CSASGDSNSPLHF. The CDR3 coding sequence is TGCAGTGCTAGTGGTGACAGTAATTCACCCCTCCACTTT.

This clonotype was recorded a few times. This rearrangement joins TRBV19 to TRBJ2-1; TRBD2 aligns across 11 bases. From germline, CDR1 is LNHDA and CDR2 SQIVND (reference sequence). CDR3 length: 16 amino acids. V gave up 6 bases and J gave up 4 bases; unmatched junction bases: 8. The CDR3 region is CASRSSGGAVYNEQFF. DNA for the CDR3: TGTGCCAGTAGAAGTAGCGGGGGGGCGGTATACAATGAGCAGTTCTTC.

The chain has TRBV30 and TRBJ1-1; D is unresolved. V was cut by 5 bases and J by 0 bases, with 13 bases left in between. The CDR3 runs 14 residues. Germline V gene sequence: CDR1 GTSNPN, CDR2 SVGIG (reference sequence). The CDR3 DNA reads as TGTGCCTGGTATTCCGGGCCCATGAACACTGAAGCTTTCTTT. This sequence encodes CAWYSGPMNTEAFF.

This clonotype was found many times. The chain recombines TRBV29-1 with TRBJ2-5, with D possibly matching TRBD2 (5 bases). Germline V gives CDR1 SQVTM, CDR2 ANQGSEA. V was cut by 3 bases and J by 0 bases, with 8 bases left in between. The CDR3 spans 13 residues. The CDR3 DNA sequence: TGCAGCGTTGATCGAGGGAACCAAGAGACCCAGTACTTC. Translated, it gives CSVDRGNQETQYF.

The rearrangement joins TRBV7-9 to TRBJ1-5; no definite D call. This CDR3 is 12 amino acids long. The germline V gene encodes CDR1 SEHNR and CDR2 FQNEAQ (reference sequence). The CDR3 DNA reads TGTGCGAGCGGAGATAGCAATCAGCCCCAGCATTTT. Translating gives CASGDSNQPQHF.